This paragraph reports one TCR beta chain. As yet, its antigen is unknown. The germline gene is not matched at one end of the junction; a read error may be the cause. This same CDR3 is encoded by further DNA sequences in the sample. This specimen belongs to a study of cytomegalovirus exposure and HLA in healthy donors. The length of the CDR3 is 15 residues. From germline, CDR1 is GTSNPN and CDR2 SVGIG (reference sequence). General study results and limits: The study recorded about 150 TCR beta chains that were cytomegalovirus-associated.

The study ran its PCR with 60 Vbeta and 13 Jbeta primers. Libraries were prepared by immunoSEQ multiplex PCR; TCRdb keeps only in-frame clonotypes and omits some of them. The sample lists roughly 99,000 clones, around three quarters occurring once. Sequencing was done on a sample of PBMCs. This receptor was identified in a male donor in good health and CMV-seropositive. The chain recombines TRBV30 with TRBJ1-1, with 7 bases that match TRBD1. The CDR3 loop is CAWSADRVIWAEAFF. DNA of the CDR3: TGTGCCTGGAGTGCTGACAGGGTGATATGGGCTGAAGCCTTCTTT. Based on the CDR3 plus reference TRBV30 and TRBJ1-1, the full variable domain is SQTIHQWPATLVQPVGSPLSLECTVEGTSNPNLYWYRQAAGRGLQLLFYSVGIGQISSEVPQNLSASRPQDRQFILSSKKLLLSDSGFYLCAWSADRVIWAEAFFGQGTRLTVV.